Each of the 20 T cell receptor beta chains below was sequenced from the same sample in a study of blood T cell repertoires in COVID-19. Libraries were prepared by immunoSEQ multiplex PCR; TCRdb keeps only in-frame clonotypes and omits some of them. Here the sample spans roughly 100,000 clones, around 89% being singletons. The sample taken for sequencing was peripheral blood. The receptors were gathered from a woman older than 75 with acute or convalescent COVID-19.

The gene calls are TRBV7-8 and TRBJ1-2, with 8 bases matching TRBD1. The CDR3 sequence is 13 residues long. The junction had 2 bases not matched to a gene; V was cut back by 3 bases and J by 5 bases. Germline-derived CDR1 and CDR2 are SGHVS and FQNEAQ. The CDR3 is CASSFRTGYGYTF. In DNA form, the CDR3 reads TGTGCCAGCAGCTTCCGGACAGGGTATGGCTACACCTTC. Full variable domain (remainder filled in from reference TRBV7-8 and TRBJ1-2): GAGVSQSPRYKVAKRGQDVALRCDPISGHVSLFWYQQALGQGPEFLTYFQNEAQLDKSGLPSDRFFAERPEGSVSTLKIQRTQQEDSAVYLCASSFRTGYGYTFGSGTRLTVV.

This chain uses TRBV11-2 with TRBJ2-3; TRBD2 matches 12 bases. This CDR3 contains 15 residues. CDR1 is SGHAT and CDR2 is FQNNGV in the germline V gene. Germline trimming cut 5 bases from V and 6 bases from J; bases unmatched to any gene: 6. CDR3 region: CASSKTSGGPDTQYF. The DNA of the CDR3 is TGTGCCAGCAGCAAGACTAGCGGGGGCCCTGATACGCAGTATTTT.

The chain joins TRBV5-1 to TRBJ2-3; 7 bases align to TRBD1. CDR1 SGHRS and CDR2 YFSETQ come from the germline V gene. J lost 2 bases, V lost 3 bases, and 9 bases had no gene match. CDR3 length: 16 residues. The CDR3 loop is CASSWGTADSTDTQYF. In DNA, the CDR3 is TGCGCCAGCAGCTGGGGGACAGCCGACTCCACAGATACGCAGTATTTT.

The V and J genes are TRBV6-2 or TRBV6-3 and TRBJ2-1, with 8 bases matching TRBD1. CDR3 length equals 15 residues. The V gene end was trimmed by 6 bases and the J gene end by 7 bases; junction bases not matched to a gene: 11. Germline CDR1 and CDR2: MNHEY and SVGEGT. In DNA form, the CDR3 reads TGTGCCAGCAGCTTCAGGGGGCTACTTCGGAATGAGCAGTTCTTC. Translation: CASSFRGLLRNEQFF.

V is TRBV10-1 and J is TRBJ2-3; maybe TRBD2 (6 bases). CDR1 is WNHNN, CDR2 SYGVQD, per germline (reference sequence). Trimming pared 6 bases from V and 2 bases from J, leaving 21 bases between. This CDR3 is 17 amino acids long. CDR3 DNA: TGCGCCAGCAGGGAACCAAGGAGGGCGGATTACACAGATACGCAGTATTTT. It translates to CASREPRRADYTDTQYF.

The chain has TRBV2 and TRBJ2-1, with 8 bases fitting TRBD1. CDR1 and CDR2 (germline): SNHLY, FYNNEI. This CDR3 is built from 16 residues. V shed 5 bases and J 1 base; nucleotides not matched to a gene: 7. The DNA of the CDR3 is TGTGCCAGCAGTAGGATCGGGACAGGTTCCTACAATGAGCAGTTCTTC. Translation gives CASSRIGTGSYNEQFF.

This chain joins TRBV24-1 and TRBJ1-3; 7 bases fit TRBD1. From germline, CDR1 is KGHDR and CDR2 SFDVKD. This CDR3 is built from 15 residues. V shed 5 bases and J 4 bases; nucleotides not matched to a gene: 7. CDR3: CATSGPGQKGNTIYF. The CDR3, as DNA: TGTGCCACCAGTGGGCCGGGACAGAAAGGAAACACCATATATTTT.

This sequence joins TRBV2 and TRBJ2-1, with TRBD2 matching 15 bases. Per the germline V gene, CDR1 is SNHLY and CDR2 is FYNNEI. The CDR3 sequence is 14 residues long. The V gene end was trimmed by 8 bases and the J gene end by 8 bases; junction bases not matched to a gene: 4. The CDR3 is CASSGLAGGDEQFF. In nucleotides, the CDR3 is TGTGCCAGCTCTGGACTAGCGGGGGGGGATGAGCAGTTCTTC.

This clone was seen a few times. The chain's CDR3 is CASSEALRGGGYTF. The CDR3 DNA follows: TGTGCCAGCAGTGAAGCGCTTCGGGGAGGTGGCTACACCTTC. The chain is built from TRBV2 and TRBJ1-2, with D unresolved. CDR3 length: 14 amino acids. The V gene's germline CDR1 is SNHLY and CDR2 FYNNEI. The V gene lost 0 bases and the J gene lost 7 bases, with 12 bases spanning the gap.

The chain employs TRBV5-6 and TRBJ1-1; TRBD1 agrees at 9 bases. This CDR3 comprises 15 residues. V lost 3 bases and J lost 4; bases outside the gene matches: 7. CDR1 and CDR2 (germline): SGHDT, YYEEEE. The DNA for the CDR3 is TGTGCCAGCAGCTACGGACCGGGACAGGGCACTGAAGCTTTCTTT. Its translation is CASSYGPGQGTEAFF.

This rearrangement joins TRBV10-2 to TRBJ2-1, with 9 bases lining up with TRBD2. V lost 4 bases to trimming and J lost 7 bases; unmatched junction nucleotides: 5. The germline CDR1 and CDR2 sequences are WSHSY and SAAADI. The CDR3 consists of 14 residues. CDR3: CASSAGGGANEQFF. The CDR3, as DNA: TGCGCCAGCAGTGCGGGCGGGGGGGCAAATGAGCAGTTCTTC.

The rearrangement uses TRBV7-2 and TRBJ2-7; TRBD1 matches 8 bases. V lost 0 bases and J lost 4; bases outside the gene matches: 2. Germline CDR1 SGHTA, CDR2 FQGNSA. The CDR3 loop spans 14 amino acids. CDR3 residues: CASSLAQGEYEQYF. The DNA of the CDR3 is TGTGCCAGCAGCTTAGCACAGGGGGAGTACGAGCAGTACTTC. The full variable domain, in which reference TRBV7-2 and TRBJ2-7 provide the parts outside the CDR3, is GAGVSQSPSNKVTEKGKDVELRCDPISGHTALYWYRQSLGQGLEFLIYFQGNSAPDKSGLPSDRFSAERTGGSVSTLTIQRTQQEDSAVYLCASSLAQGEYEQYFGPGTRLTVT.

The rearrangement joins TRBV6-6 to TRBJ2-5, with 7 bases that match TRBD2. CDR1 is MNHNY, CDR2 SVGAGI, per germline (reference sequence). V shed 2 bases and J 5 bases; nucleotides not matched to a gene: 5. The CDR3 covers 14 residues. The CDR3 spells CASSYNWGGETQYF. In DNA form, the CDR3 reads TGTGCCAGCAGTTACAATTGGGGGGGGGAGACCCAGTACTTC.

The rearrangement uses TRBV29-1 and TRBJ1-1, with a weak D call TRBD1 (5 bases). Germline-derived CDR1 and CDR2 are SQVTM and ANQGSEA. This CDR3 contains 10 residues. In DNA, the CDR3 is TGCACCGACAGACACACTGAAGCTTTCTTT. Translation: CTDRHTEAFF. The whole variable domain, filled in from reference TRBV29-1 and TRBJ1-1, reads SAVISQKPSRDICQRGTSLTIQCQVDSQVTMMFWYRQQPGQSLTLIATANQGSEATYESGFVIDKFPISRPNLTFSTLTVSNMSPEDSSIYLCTDRHTEAFFGQGTRLTVV.

This clone was picked up one time. The rearrangement uses TRBV6-5 and TRBJ1-6, with D tentatively TRBD1 (6 bases). CDR3 length equals 14 residues. Germline lookup yields CDR1 MNHEY and CDR2 SVGAGI. V was cut by 6 bases and J by 6 bases, with 12 bases left in between. The CDR3, as DNA: TGTGCCAGCAGCTGGACAGATCTTAATTCACCCCTCCACTTT. This encodes CASSWTDLNSPLHF.

This chain links TRBV18 with TRBJ2-7; 10 bases line up with TRBD2. The CDR3 contains 18 residues. V dropped 3 bases and J dropped 4; count of bases not matched to a gene: 15. Germline CDR1 KGHSH, CDR2 LQKENI. The chain's CDR3 is CASSPTLVFERGGYEQYF. DNA for the CDR3: TGTGCCAGCTCACCGACCCTGGTATTCGAGCGGGGGGGATACGAGCAGTACTTC.

This clone came up a few times. The chain recombines TRBV2 with TRBJ1-2; D remains unclear. The CDR3 contains 14 residues. The germline gives CDR1 SNHLY, CDR2 FYNNEI. The ends were cut back, 5 bases at V and 5 bases at J, with 15 bases in the middle. This CDR3 is CASSLYSTGYGYTF. Written as DNA, the CDR3 is TGTGCCAGCAGTCTCTATTCCACCGGGTATGGCTACACCTTC.

V gene TRBV6-1 combines with J gene TRBJ2-1, with no clear D. The germline V gene encodes CDR1 MNHNS and CDR2 SASEGT. The CDR3 runs to 12 residues. V lost 0 bases, J lost 10 bases, and 7 bases lay in between. CDR3 sequence: CASSEAQWEQFF. CDR3 nucleotides: TGTGCCAGCAGTGAAGCCCAGTGGGAGCAGTTCTTC.

The V and J genes are TRBV7-2 and TRBJ2-7; D ambiguous. Trimming removed 4 bases from V and 0 bases from J, with 4 bases in between. Germline V CDR1 and CDR2: SGHTA, FQGNSA. This CDR3 contains 12 residues. CDR3 amino acids: CASSSNSYEQYF. The CDR3 region has the DNA TGTGCCAGCAGCTCAAACTCCTACGAGCAGTACTTC. The whole variable domain, remainder taken from reference TRBV7-2 and TRBJ2-7, is GAGVSQSPSNKVTEKGKDVELRCDPISGHTALYWYRQSLGQGLEFLIYFQGNSAPDKSGLPSDRFSAERTGGSVSTLTIQRTQQEDSAVYLCASSSNSYEQYFGPGTRLTVT.

This chain connects TRBV25-1 to TRBJ1-6, with 10 bases matching TRBD1. The germline CDR1 and CDR2 sequences are MGHDK and SYGVNS. The CDR3 has 18 amino acids. V shed 3 bases and J 0 bases; nucleotides not matched to a gene: 5. Written as DNA, the CDR3 is TGTGCCAGCAGTGATGGACAGGGGGGGAGCTCCTATAATTCACCCCTCCACTTT. Protein sequence: CASSDGQGGSSYNSPLHF.